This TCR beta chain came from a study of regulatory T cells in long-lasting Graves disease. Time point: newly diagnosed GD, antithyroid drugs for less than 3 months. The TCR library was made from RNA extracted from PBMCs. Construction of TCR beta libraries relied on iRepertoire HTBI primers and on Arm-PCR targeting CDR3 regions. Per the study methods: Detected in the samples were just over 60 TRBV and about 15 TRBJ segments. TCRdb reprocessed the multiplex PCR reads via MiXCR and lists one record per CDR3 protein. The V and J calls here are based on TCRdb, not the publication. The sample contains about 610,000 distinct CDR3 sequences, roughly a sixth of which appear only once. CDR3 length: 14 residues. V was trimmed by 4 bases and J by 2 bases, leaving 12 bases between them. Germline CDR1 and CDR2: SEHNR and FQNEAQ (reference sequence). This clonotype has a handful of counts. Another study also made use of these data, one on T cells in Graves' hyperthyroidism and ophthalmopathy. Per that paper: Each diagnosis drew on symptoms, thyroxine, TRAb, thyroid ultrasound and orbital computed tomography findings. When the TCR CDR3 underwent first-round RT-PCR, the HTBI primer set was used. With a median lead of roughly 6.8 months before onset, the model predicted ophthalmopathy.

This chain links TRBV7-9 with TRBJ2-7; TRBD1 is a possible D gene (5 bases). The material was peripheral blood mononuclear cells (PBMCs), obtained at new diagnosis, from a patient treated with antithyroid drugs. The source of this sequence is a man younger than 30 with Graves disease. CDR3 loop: CASSSVGHTYEQYF. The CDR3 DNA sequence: TGTGCCAGCAGCTCCGTAGGACACACCTACGAGCAGTACTTC.